This is a list of T cell receptor beta chains from one sample in a study of CD8 T cells in ankylosing spondylitis. TCRdb recomputed calls from the 5' RACE reads with MiXCR, one row per CDR3 protein. The data hold around 540,000 distinct CDR3 sequences, with 10% to 15% observed a single time. Sequencing was carried out using blood, either unsorted or a sorted T cell fraction (not recorded which). All receptors derive from a male donor with ankylosing spondylitis. Each CDR3 is given with its conserved first and last residue. Each record gives: V gene, J gene, D gene, clone size, CDR3 protein, CDR3 DNA. The D gene is left open where the match is weak. Size is stated for part of the rows, as once, few or many counts, or as a class when the clone is expanded.

>TRBV11-3|TRBJ2-1|TRBD2|NA
CASHPTSGNNEQFF
TGTGCCAGTCACCCCACTAGCGGGAACAATGAGCAGTTCTTC
>TRBV3-1|TRBJ2-1|TRBD2|few
CASSRGTSGGDEQFF
TGTGCCAGCAGCCGGGGAACTAGCGGGGGGGATGAGCAGTTCTTC
>TRBV29-1|TRBJ2-1|NA|few
CSVEGTDGSYNEQFF
TGCAGCGTTGAAGGGACAGACGGTTCCTACAATGAGCAGTTCTTC
>TRBV14|TRBJ2-7|TRBD2|NA
CASSLAGGSIEQYF
TGTGCCAGCAGCCTAGCGGGAGGCTCGATCGAGCAGTACTTC
>TRBV5-1|TRBJ2-5|TRBD1|many
CASSLTGTGGTQYF
TGCGCCAGCAGCTTAACCGGGACAGGGGGGACCCAGTACTTC
>TRBV29-1|TRBJ2-2|NA|NA
CSVGLINTGELFF
TGCAGCGTTGGTCTGATTAACACCGGGGAGCTGTTTTTT
>TRBV2|TRBJ2-4|NA|few
CASSEFSGAKNIQYF
TGTGCCAGCAGTGAATTCTCGGGGGCCAAAAACATTCAGTACTTC
>TRBV5-1|TRBJ1-3|TRBD1|few
CASSRTGAQSSGNTIYF
TGCGCCAGCAGCCGTACAGGGGCCCAAAGCTCTGGAAACACCATATATTTT
>TRBV12-3/TRBV12-4|TRBJ2-3|TRBD2|few
CASSPAGDPTDTQYF
TGTGCCAGCAGCCCGGCGGGAGACCCCACAGATACGCAGTATTTT
>TRBV20-1|TRBJ1-1|TRBD1|many
CSARTGGTEAFF
TGCAGTGCAAGGACAGGGGGGACTGAAGCTTTCTTT
>TRBV12-3/TRBV12-4|TRBJ1-1|NA|many
CASSFLGGNTEAFF
TGTGCCAGCAGTTTCCTAGGGGGGAACACTGAAGCTTTCTTT
>TRBV5-1|TRBJ2-2|TRBD1|NA
CASRRGQGANTGELFF
TGCGCCAGCAGACGGGGACAGGGGGCGAACACCGGGGAGCTGTTTTTT
>TRBV11-2|TRBJ2-3|TRBD1|NA
CASSSGQGRGGSTDTQYF
TGTGCCAGCAGCTCGGGACAGGGAAGGGGGGGAAGTACAGATACGCAGTATTTT
>TRBV25-1|TRBJ1-3|NA|NA
CASSEPRGNTIYF
TGTGCCAGCAGTGAACCCCGTGGAAACACCATATATTTT
>TRBV6-1|TRBJ2-1|NA|few
CASMIRELGYNEQFF
TGTGCCAGCATGATCCGGGAGCTCGGCTACAATGAGCAGTTCTTC
>TRBV20-1|TRBJ1-6|NA|few
CSARKAAMEVSPLHF
TGCAGTGCTAGAAAGGCGGCAATGGAGGTTTCACCCCTCCACTTT
>TRBV4-1|TRBJ1-1|TRBD1|few
CASSRRLTGENTEAFF
TGCGCCAGCAGCCGCCGGCTGACAGGGGAGAACACTGAAGCTTTCTTT
>TRBV7-9|TRBJ1-4|TRBD1|few
CASSLGTAINEKLFF
TGTGCCAGCAGCCTTGGGACAGCGATTAATGAAAAACTGTTTTTT
>TRBV6-5|TRBJ1-1|TRBD1|NA
CASSYSGTVNTEAFF
TGTGCCAGCAGTTACTCGGGGACAGTGAACACTGAAGCTTTCTTT
>TRBV18|TRBJ2-1|TRBD1|few
CASSPNDRAYNEQFF
TGTGCCAGCTCACCTAACGACAGGGCCTACAATGAGCAGTTCTTC
>TRBV7-9|TRBJ2-7|TRBD1|NA
CASSPQGIYSYEQYF
TGTGCCAGCAGCCCACAGGGGATATACTCGTACGAGCAGTACTTC
>TRBV5-1|TRBJ2-7|NA|NA
CASSLAGTTHEQYF
TGCGCCAGCAGCTTGGCCGGGACAACTCACGAGCAGTACTTC
>TRBV20-1|TRBJ2-7|TRBD2|few
CSAELAGGLYEQYF
TGCAGTGCGGAACTAGCGGGAGGGCTCTACGAGCAGTACTTC
>TRBV5-6|TRBJ2-1|TRBD2|NA
CASSPRQAWGGRKDEQFF
TGTGCCAGCAGCCCGCGACAGGCCTGGGGCGGGAGGAAAGATGAGCAGTTCTTC
>TRBV15|TRBJ1-4|NA|NA
CATSRGQGREKLFF
TGTGCCACCAGCAGAGGCCAGGGTAGAGAAAAACTGTTTTTT
>TRBV7-2|TRBJ1-1|NA|few
CASSGNGNTEAFF
TGTGCCAGCAGTGGGAACGGAAACACTGAAGCTTTCTTT